This entry is about one T cell receptor (beta chain). The data derive from a study of blood T cell repertoires in COVID-19. Study-wide background: The United States, Italy and Spain supplied acute and convalescent COVID-19 samples. T cells, B-cell-depleted T cells, or PBMCs provided the cDNA or gDNA that served as material.

From germline, CDR1 is SGHNT and CDR2 YYREEE (reference sequence). The V and J ends lost 0 bases and 1 base respectively, with 7 bases between them. The CDR3 totals 14 residues. Original methodology: Amplification of reference gene primers provided the estimated nucleated cell counts. This table comes from immunoSEQ multiplex PCR, and its TCRdb copy is limited to in-frame clones, with some not included. From that table come the V and J calls and clone size; the DNA was used to work out D and trimming. Of 55,000 to 80,000 clones listed, 65% to 85% are singletons. This sequence originates from an elderly woman with active or convalescent COVID-19. The sequenced sample was peripheral blood. The chain has TRBV5-4 and TRBJ1-1, with D uncertain. The CDR3 protein is CASSLETRNTEAFF. The CDR3, as DNA: TGTGCCAGCAGCTTGGAAACTAGGAACACTGAAGCTTTCTTT. Full variable domain (remainder filled in from reference TRBV5-4 and TRBJ1-1): ETGVTQSPTHLIKTRGQQVTLRCSSQSGHNTVSWYQQALGQGPQFIFQYYREEENGRGNFPPRFSGLQFPNYSSELNVNALELDDSALYLCASSLETRNTEAFFGQGTRLTVV.